This TCR beta chain was captured in a study of blood T cell repertoires in COVID-19. The wider study: Nucleic acid was either cDNA or gDNA, and it came from T cells, B-cell-depleted T cells, or PBMCs.

The CDR3 is made up of 14 amino acids. Germline lookup yields CDR1 SGHDT and CDR2 YYEEEE. Trimming took 0 bases from V and 6 from J; bases not matched to a gene: 6. Per the original methods: By means of reference gene primer amplification, nucleated cell counts were estimated. Profiling relied on immunoSEQ multiplex PCR, and the TCRdb table lists in-frame clones only, not all of them. The DNA gave D and trimming, while V, J and clone size come from that table. The profile shows some 130,000 clones, 84% of them singletons. Sequenced sample: peripheral blood. V usage is TRBV5-6 and J usage is TRBJ2-7; 7 nucleotides align to TRBD2. This clonotype originated in a man aged 60 to 75 with acute or convalescent COVID-19. The CDR3 spells CASSLGLASVEQYF. The CDR3 DNA follows: TGTGCCAGCAGCTTGGGACTAGCTTCCGTCGAGCAGTACTTC.